Here is one TCR beta chain with its context. The data are from a study of cytomegalovirus exposure and HLA in healthy donors. The PCR made use of 60 Vbeta and 13 Jbeta primers. Generated by immunoSEQ multiplex PCR, the TCRdb table keeps only in-frame clones and is missing some. This sample carries 120,000 to 150,000 clones, over 70% of them seen once, and the ten largest clones take about 6.9%. The ends were cut back, 6 bases at V and 0 bases at J, with 10 bases in the middle. In germline, CDR1 is MDHEN, CDR2 SYDVKM. The CDR3 is 14 residues long. The source is a woman aged 40 to 50 in good health and CMV-seropositive. V and J are TRBV28 and TRBJ2-3, with a weak D call TRBD1 (7 bases). The sequenced sample consisted of PBMCs. The CDR3 spells CASSAGQSTDTQYF. The CDR3 DNA reads TGTGCCAGCAGCGCGGGACAGAGCACAGATACGCAGTATTTT.